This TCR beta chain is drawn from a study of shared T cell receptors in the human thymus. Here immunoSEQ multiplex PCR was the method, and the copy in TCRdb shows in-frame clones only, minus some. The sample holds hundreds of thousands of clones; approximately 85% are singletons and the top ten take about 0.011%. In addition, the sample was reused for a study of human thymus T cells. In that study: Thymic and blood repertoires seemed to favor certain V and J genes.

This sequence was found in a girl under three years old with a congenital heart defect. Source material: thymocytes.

Here the CDR3 reads CASEETGPNSGNTIYF. The CDR3 DNA reads as TGTGCCAGTGAAGAGACAGGGCCCAACTCTGGAAACACCATATATTTT. The rearrangement links TRBV19 to TRBJ1-3; TRBD1 agrees at 7 bases. J was trimmed by 0 bases and V by 8 bases; bases with no gene match: 10. Germline loops: CDR1 LNHDA, CDR2 SQIVND (reference sequence). This CDR3 spans 16 amino acids. Using reference TRBV19 and TRBJ1-3 for the parts outside the CDR3, the full variable domain is DGGITQSPKYLFRKEGQNVTLSCEQNLNHDAMYWYRQDPGQGLRLIYYSQIVNDFQKGDIAEGYSVSREKKESFPLTVTSAQKNPTAFYLCASEETGPNSGNTIYFGEGSWLTVV.